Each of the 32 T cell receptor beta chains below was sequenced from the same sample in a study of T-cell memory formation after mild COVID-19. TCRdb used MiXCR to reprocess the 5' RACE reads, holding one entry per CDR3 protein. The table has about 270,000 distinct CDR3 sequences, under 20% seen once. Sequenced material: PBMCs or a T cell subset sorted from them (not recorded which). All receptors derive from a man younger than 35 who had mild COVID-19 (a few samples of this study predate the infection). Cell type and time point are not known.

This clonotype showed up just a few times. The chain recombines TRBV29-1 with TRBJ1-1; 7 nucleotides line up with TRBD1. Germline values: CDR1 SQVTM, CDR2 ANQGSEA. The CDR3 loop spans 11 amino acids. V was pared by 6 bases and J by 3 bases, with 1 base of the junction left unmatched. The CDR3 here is CSVGQDTEAFF. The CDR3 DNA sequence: TGCAGCGTAGGACAGGACACTGAAGCTTTCTTT.

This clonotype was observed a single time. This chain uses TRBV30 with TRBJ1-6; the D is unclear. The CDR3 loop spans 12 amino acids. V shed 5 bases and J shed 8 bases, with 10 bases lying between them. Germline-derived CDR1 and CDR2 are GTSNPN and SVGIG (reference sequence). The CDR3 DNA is TGTGCCTGGGCCAGAGAATATTCACCCCTCCACTTT. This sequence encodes CAWAREYSPLHF.

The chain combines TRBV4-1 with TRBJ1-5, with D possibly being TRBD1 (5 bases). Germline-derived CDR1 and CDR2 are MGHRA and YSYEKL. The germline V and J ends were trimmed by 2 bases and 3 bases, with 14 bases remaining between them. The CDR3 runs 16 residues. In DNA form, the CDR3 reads TGCGCCAGCAGCCAATATCCTGGACAAGACAATCAGCCCCAGCATTTT. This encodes CASSQYPGQDNQPQHF.

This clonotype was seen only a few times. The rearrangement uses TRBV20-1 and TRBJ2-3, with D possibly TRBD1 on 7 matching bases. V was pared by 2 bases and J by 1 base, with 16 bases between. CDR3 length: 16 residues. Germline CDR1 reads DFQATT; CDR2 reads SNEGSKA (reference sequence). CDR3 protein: CSARTGARGGTDTQYF. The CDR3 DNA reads TGCAGTGCTAGAACGGGGGCCAGGGGGGGCACAGATACGCAGTATTTT.

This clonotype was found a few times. The chain's CDR3 is CSAPRASVLGDTQYF. The CDR3 coding sequence is TGCAGTGCCCCCCGAGCTAGCGTGCTTGGGGATACGCAGTATTTT. This chain joins TRBV20-1 and TRBJ2-3, with D tentatively TRBD2 (6 bases). Germline CDR1 reads DFQATT; CDR2 reads SNEGSKA (reference sequence). V dropped 6 bases and J dropped 6 bases, with 22 bases sitting between them. CDR3 length: 15 amino acids.

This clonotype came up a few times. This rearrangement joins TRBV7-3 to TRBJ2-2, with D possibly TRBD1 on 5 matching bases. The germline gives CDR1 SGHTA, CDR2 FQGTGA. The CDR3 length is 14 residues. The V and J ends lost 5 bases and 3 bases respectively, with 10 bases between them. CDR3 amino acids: CASSPDTDTGELFF. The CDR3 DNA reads TGTGCCAGCAGCCCGGACACCGACACCGGGGAGCTGTTTTTT.

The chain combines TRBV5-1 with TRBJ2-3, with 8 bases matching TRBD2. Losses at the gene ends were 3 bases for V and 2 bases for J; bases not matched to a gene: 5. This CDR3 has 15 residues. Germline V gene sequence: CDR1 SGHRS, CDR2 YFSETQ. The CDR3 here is CASSYLLADTDTQYF. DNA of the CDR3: TGCGCCAGCAGCTACCTACTAGCGGACACAGATACGCAGTATTTT.

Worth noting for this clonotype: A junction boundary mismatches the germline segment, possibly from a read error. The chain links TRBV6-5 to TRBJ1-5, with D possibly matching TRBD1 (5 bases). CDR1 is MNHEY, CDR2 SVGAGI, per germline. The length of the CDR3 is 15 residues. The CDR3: CASSRGPYSNQPQHF. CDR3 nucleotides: TGCGCCAGCTCTCGGGGACCCTATAGCAATCAGCCCCAGCATTTT.

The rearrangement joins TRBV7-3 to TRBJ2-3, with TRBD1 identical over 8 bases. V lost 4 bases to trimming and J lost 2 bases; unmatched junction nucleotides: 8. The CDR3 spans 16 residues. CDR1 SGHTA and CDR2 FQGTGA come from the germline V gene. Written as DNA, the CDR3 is TGTGCCAGCAGCTCGACTCCGGGACAGGTCACAGATACGCAGTATTTT. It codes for CASSSTPGQVTDTQYF. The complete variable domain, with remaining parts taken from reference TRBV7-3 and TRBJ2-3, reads GAGVSQTPSNKVTEKGKYVELRCDPISGHTALYWYRQSLGQGPEFLIYFQGTGAADDSGLPNDRFFAVRPEGSVSTLKIQRTERGDSAVYLCASSSTPGQVTDTQYFGPGTRLTVL.

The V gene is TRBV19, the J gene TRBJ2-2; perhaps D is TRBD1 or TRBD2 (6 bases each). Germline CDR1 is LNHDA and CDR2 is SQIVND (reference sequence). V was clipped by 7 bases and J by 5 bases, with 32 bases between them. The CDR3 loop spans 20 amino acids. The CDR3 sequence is CASTLPALGGSVRRTGELFF. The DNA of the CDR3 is TGTGCCAGTACCCTCCCCGCGTTGGGGGGCTCCGTAAGGAGGACCGGGGAGCTGTTTTTT.

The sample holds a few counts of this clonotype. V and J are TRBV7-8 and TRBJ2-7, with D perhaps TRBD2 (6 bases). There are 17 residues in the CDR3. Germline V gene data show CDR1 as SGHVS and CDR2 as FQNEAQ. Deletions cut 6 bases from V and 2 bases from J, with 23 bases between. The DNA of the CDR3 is TGTGCCAGCAGTCCCCCGGGGCCTTTAGCGGCAACCTACGAGCAGTACTTC. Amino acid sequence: CASSPPGPLAATYEQYF.

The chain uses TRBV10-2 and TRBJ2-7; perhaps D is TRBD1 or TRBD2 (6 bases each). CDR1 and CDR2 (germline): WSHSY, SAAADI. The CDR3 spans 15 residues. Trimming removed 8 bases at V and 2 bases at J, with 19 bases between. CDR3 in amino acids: CASGFAEGDPYEQYF. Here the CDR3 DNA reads TGCGCCAGCGGATTCGCGGAGGGGGATCCCTACGAGCAGTACTTC.

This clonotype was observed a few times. The CDR3 is CASSILGGDTEAFF. For the CDR3, the DNA is TGTGCCAGTAGTATCTTGGGGGGGGACACTGAAGCTTTCTTT. The chain combines TRBV19 with TRBJ1-1, with TRBD1 as a possible D gene (5 bases). The V and J ends lost 3 bases and 3 bases respectively, with 11 bases between them. The CDR3 consists of 14 residues. Germline V gene lookup returns CDR1 LNHDA and CDR2 SQIVND (reference sequence).

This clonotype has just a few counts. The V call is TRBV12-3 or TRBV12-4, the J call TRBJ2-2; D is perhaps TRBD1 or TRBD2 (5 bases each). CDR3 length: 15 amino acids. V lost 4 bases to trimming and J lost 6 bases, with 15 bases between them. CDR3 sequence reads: CASSWGTAAPGELFF. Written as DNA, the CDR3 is TGTGCCAGCAGTTGGGGGACGGCGGCCCCCGGGGAGCTGTTTTTT.

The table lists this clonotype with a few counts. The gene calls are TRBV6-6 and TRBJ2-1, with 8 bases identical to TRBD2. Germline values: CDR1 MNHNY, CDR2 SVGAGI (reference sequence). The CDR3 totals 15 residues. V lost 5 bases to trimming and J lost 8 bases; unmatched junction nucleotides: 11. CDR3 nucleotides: TGTGCCAGCAGTCCAGGCGGGGGGTTTAACCATGAGCAGTTCTTC. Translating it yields CASSPGGGFNHEQFF.

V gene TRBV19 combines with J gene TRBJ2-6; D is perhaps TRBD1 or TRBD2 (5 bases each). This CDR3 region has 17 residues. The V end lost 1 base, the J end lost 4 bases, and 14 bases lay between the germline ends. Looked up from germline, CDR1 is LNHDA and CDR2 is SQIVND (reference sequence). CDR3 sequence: CASSIVGTGSGANVLTF. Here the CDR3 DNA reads TGTGCCAGTAGTATAGTCGGGACCGGCTCGGGGGCCAACGTCCTGACTTTC.

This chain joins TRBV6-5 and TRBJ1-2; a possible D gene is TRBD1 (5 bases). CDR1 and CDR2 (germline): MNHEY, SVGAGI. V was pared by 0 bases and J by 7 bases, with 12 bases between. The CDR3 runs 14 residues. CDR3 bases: TGTGCCAGCAGTTACTCGGAGCAGGGAGGTGGCTACACCTTC. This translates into CASSYSEQGGGYTF.

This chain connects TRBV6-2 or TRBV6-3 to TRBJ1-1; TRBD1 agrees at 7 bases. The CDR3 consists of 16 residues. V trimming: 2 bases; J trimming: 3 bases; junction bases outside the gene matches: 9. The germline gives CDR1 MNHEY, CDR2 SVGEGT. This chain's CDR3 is CASSYPPTGRDTEAFF. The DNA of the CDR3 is TGTGCCAGCAGTTACCCGCCGACAGGGAGGGACACTGAAGCTTTCTTT.

The CDR3 coding sequence is TGTGCCAGCAGCCCTTCGGGGACCCCCTATGGCTACACCTTC. Its protein product is CASSPSGTPYGYTF. The rearrangement joins TRBV7-6 to TRBJ1-2; possible D gene TRBD1, 5 bases. This CDR3 comprises 14 residues. Germline CDR1 and CDR2: SGHVS and FNYEAQ. Deletions cut 5 bases from V and 4 bases from J, with 14 bases between.

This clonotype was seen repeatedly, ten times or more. The CDR3 spells CASSLTPFEQYF. Here the CDR3 DNA reads TGCGCCAGCAGCCTGACTCCTTTCGAGCAGTACTTC. J is TRBJ2-7 and V is TRBV5-1, with D unresolved. The CDR3 is 12 amino acids. CDR1 is SGHRS, CDR2 YFSETQ, per germline. Trimming cost V 4 bases and J 6 bases, with 11 bases left between them.

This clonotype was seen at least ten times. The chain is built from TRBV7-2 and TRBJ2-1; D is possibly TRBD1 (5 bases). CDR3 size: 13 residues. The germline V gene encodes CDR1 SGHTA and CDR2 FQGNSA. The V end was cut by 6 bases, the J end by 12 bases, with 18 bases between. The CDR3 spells CASSQDSMIGQFF. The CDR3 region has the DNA TGTGCCAGCAGTCAAGACAGCATGATAGGGCAGTTCTTC. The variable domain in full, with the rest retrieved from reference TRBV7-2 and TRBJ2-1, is GAGVSQSPSNKVTEKGKDVELRCDPISGHTALYWYRQSLGQGLEFLIYFQGNSAPDKSGLPSDRFSAERTGGSVSTLTIQRTQQEDSAVYLCASSQDSMIGQFFGPGTRLTVL.

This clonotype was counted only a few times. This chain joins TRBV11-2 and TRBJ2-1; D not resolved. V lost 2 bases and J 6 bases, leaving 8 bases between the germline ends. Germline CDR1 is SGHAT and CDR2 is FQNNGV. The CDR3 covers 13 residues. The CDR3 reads CASSLNPFNEQFF. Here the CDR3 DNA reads TGTGCCAGCAGCTTAAACCCATTCAATGAGCAGTTCTTC.

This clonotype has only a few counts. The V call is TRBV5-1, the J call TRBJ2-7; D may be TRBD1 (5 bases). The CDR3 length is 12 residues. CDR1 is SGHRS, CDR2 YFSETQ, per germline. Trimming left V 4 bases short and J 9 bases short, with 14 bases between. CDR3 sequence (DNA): TGCGCCAGCAGCAACAGGAGATGGGGGCAGTACGTC. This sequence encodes CASSNRRWGQYV.

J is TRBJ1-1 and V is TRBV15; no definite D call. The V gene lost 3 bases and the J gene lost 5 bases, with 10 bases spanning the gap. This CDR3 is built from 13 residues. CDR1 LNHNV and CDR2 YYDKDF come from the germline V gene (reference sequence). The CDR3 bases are TGTGCCACCAGCAGGGCCCTGAGGACTGAAGCTTTCTTT. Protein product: CATSRALRTEAFF.

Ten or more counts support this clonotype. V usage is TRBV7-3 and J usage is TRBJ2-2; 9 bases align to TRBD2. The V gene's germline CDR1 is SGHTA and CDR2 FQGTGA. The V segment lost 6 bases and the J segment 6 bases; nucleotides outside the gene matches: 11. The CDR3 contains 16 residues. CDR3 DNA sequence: TGTGCCAGCAGGCCACCGGGACTAGCTGTCGCCGGGGAGCTGTTTTTT. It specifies CASRPPGLAVAGELFF. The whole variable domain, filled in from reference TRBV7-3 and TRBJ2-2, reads GAGVSQTPSNKVTEKGKYVELRCDPISGHTALYWYRQSLGQGPEFLIYFQGTGAADDSGLPNDRFFAVRPEGSVSTLKIQRTERGDSAVYLCASRPPGLAVAGELFFGEGSRLTVL.

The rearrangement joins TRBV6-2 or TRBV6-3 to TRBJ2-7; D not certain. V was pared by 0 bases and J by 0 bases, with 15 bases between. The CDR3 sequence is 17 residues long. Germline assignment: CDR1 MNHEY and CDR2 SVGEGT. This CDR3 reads CASSYSMRHLSSYEQYF. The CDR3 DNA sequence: TGTGCCAGCAGTTACTCGATGAGACACTTAAGCTCCTACGAGCAGTACTTC.

CDR3 DNA sequence: TGTGCCATCAGTTGGGCGGGTTTGGGGGGCTCCTACAATGAGCAGTTCTTC. Amino acid sequence: CAISWAGLGGSYNEQFF. The V gene is TRBV10-3, the J gene TRBJ2-1; tentatively, D is TRBD2 (6 bases). The germline V gene has CDR1 ENHRY and CDR2 SYGVKD. CDR3 length: 17 residues. V lost 5 bases, J lost 0 bases, and 17 bases lay in between.

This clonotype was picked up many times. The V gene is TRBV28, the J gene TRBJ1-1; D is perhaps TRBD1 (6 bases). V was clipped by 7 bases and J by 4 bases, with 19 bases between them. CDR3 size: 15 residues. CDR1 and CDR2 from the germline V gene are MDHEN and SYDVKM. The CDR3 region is CASNLNTGRGTEAFF. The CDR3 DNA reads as TGTGCCAGCAACCTGAATACAGGGAGGGGCACTGAAGCTTTCTTT.

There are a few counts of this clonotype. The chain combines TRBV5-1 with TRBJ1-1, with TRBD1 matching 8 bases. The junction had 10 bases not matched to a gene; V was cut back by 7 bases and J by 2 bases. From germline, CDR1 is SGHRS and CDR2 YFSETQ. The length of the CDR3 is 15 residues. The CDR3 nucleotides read TGCGCCAGCGGGGACACCGGGACAGGTAACACTGAAGCTTTCTTT. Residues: CASGDTGTGNTEAFF.

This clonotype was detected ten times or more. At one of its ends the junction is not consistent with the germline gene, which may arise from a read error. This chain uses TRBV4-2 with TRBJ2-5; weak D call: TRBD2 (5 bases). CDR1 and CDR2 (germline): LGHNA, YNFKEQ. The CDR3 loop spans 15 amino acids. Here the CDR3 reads CACSQAVGLSETQYF. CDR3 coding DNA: TGTGCCTGCAGCCAAGCCGTTGGACTTTCGGAGACCCAGTACTTC.

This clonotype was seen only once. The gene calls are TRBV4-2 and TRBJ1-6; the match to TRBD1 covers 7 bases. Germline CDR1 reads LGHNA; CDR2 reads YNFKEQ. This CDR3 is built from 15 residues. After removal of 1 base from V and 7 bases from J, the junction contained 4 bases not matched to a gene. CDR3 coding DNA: TGTGCCAGCAGCCAAGGGGGACAGCAAAATTCACCCCTCCACTTT. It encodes CASSQGGQQNSPLHF.

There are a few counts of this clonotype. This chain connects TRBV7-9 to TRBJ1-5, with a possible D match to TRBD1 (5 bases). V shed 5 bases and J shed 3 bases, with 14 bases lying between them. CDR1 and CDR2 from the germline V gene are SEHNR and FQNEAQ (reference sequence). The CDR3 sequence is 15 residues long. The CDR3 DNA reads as TGTGCCAGCAGCCAGGACACAGTCGCCAATCAGCCCCAGCATTTT. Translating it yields CASSQDTVANQPQHF. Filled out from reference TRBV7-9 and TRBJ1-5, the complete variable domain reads DTGVSQNPRHKITKRGQNVTFRCDPISEHNRLYWYRQTLGQGPEFLTYFQNEAQLEKSRLLSDRFSAERPKGSFSTLEIQRTEQGDSAMYLCASSQDTVANQPQHFGDGTRLSIL.